This TCR beta chain emerged from a study of CD8+CD57+ T cells in acquired aplastic anemia (dated by TCRdb to 2016 to 2019). Some background on the complete study: Extracted DNA from sorted CD4+ and CD8+ cells averaged around 3.3 ug, ranging from roughly 0.2 to 30 ug. CD8+CD57+ expansion was defined as a frequency above the mean frequency observed in healthy subjects.

Flow cytometry had shown CD8+CD57+ cell expansion in the patients selected for sequencing. Every patient had a diagnosis of severe acquired aplastic anemia based on International Study of Aplastic Anemia and Agranulocytosis and Camitta criteria. At the time blood was sampled, none of the patients had received any therapy. In the study, sorted CD4+ and CD8+ blood T cells from patients with severe aplastic anemia and from healthy subjects underwent deep sequencing of TCR repertoires. In the USA, patient enrollment took place under clinicaltrials.gov protocols 00001620, 01623167, 00001397, 00071045, 00081523 and 00961064. Ficoll-Paque density gradient centrifugation was used to isolate peripheral blood mononuclear cells. CD4+ and CD8+ T cells were sorted by FACS or magnetic beads before DNA extraction. The investigation overall reported the following: CD8+ Simpson's diversity did not differ significantly between patients and healthy controls (P=0.060). Around 30 CD8+ CDR3 sequences were shared between patients and controls but appeared highly expressed in patients and within their immunodominant clones.

TCR beta VDJ combination and CDR3 sequence profiling used genomic DNA as the template. TCR repertoire sequencing was run on an Illumina HiSeq 2000. Under the source paper's analysis protocol: Repertoires were assessed using TRBV/TRBJ rearrangement plots, CDR3 size and DJ length profiles, and Simpson's diversity index. Whichever DNA sequence was most abundant in the deep sequencing data was defined as the immunodominant clone. CDR3 amino acid sequences were checked for sharing across subjects and were also compared against the VDJdb database and published repertoires. TCRdb trimmed public reads at Q25 via fastp, called clones via MiXCR and kept in-frame beta chains. Rows matching on CDR3 protein sequence are summarized as one entry with the most common DNA and genes. What appears here as the V and J calls and clone size reflects TCRdb's work, not the paper's. The sample table holds tens of thousands of distinct CDR3 sequences, of which just over 70% were seen once. The ten largest clones capture about 82% of the sample.

This clonotype was observed once. Its antigen is unknown. No qualities accompany the bases; no much larger clone lies one base away. One read offers little support. V gives up 4 bases and J gives up 3 bases, and the segment between their germline ends measures 10 bases. CDR1 and CDR2 were assigned from the germline V gene (reference sequence) as DFQATT and SNEGSKA. From the cysteine up to the phenylalanine, the CDR3 has a length of 12 residues. Just the 36-base CDR3 DNA is kept, in frame starting at base 1. The TCR originated in a human donor with aplastic anemia. The chain is assembled from TRBV20-1 and TRBJ2-7, with no confidently assigned D gene. The sequenced material came from sorted CD4+, CD8+, or CD8+CD57+ T cells (not recorded which) from PBMCs. The DNA is as follows: TGCAGTGCTATGGCCAGTAGCTACGAGCAGTACTTC. The encoded protein is CSAMASSYEQYF.